This T cell receptor (beta chain) emerged from a study of early stage breast cancer tumors. Study background: ER+/PR+/HER2- status applied to about 80% of the 16 invasive breast tumors. General study points: Comparing each tissue with blood distinguished tumor from normal in about 90% of the 16 patients.

Blood replicates held 0.5 ug DNA, tumor or normal breast roughly 1.5 ug, two each. TCRdb's copy holds only in-frame clones and misses some; the assay was immunoSEQ multiplex PCR. The sample has about 53,000 clones, just over 90% seen once; the top ten hold around 5%. This CDR3 has 17 residues. Germline CDR1 is LGHNA and CDR2 is YNFKEQ. With V trimmed by 4 bases and J by 4 bases, 12 bases remained unmatched. To note about this clone: What it binds is unknown.

This chain uses TRBV4-2 with TRBJ1-5; 8 bases are shared with TRBD1. Sequences were obtained from blood. The TCR sequence derives from a person aged 65 to 85 with breast cancer. CDR3 loop: CASSRGAGTGINQPQHF. The CDR3 coding sequence is TGTGCCAGCAGCCGAGGGGCTGGGACAGGCATTAATCAGCCCCAGCATTTT.